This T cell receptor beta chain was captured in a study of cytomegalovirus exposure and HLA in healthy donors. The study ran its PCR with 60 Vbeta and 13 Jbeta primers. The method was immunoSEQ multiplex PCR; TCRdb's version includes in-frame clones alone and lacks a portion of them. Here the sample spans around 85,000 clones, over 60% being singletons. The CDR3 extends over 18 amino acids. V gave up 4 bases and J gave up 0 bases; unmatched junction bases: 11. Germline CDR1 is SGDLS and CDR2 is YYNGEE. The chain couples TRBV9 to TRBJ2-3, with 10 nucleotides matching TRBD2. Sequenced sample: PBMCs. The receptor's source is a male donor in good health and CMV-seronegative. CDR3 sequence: CASSPRWGTSASTDTQYF. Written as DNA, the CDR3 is TGTGCCAGCAGCCCAAGATGGGGGACTAGCGCTAGCACAGATACGCAGTATTTT.